This T cell receptor (beta chain) derives from a study of cytotoxic CD8 clonotypes in ibrutinib-treated CLL. Method: immunoSEQ multiplex PCR; TCRdb's copy keeps in-frame clones and lacks some. The sample has under 200,000 clones, 84% seen once; the top ten hold about 5%. Germline CDR1 is SGHTA and CDR2 is FQGNSA. The CDR3 consists of 15 residues. V trimming: 2 bases; J trimming: 5 bases; junction bases outside the gene matches: 4. The rearrangement joins TRBV7-2 to TRBJ2-2, with 8 bases matching TRBD2. This specimen consisted of PBMCs, obtained after 24 months of ibrutinib treatment. The sequence came from a human donor with chronic lymphocytic leukemia. The CDR3 DNA sequence: TGTGCCAGCAGCTTATCGGGACTAGGGACCGGGGAGCTGTTTTTT. Its protein is CASSLSGLGTGELFF. Filled out from reference TRBV7-2 and TRBJ2-2, the complete variable domain reads GAGVSQSPSNKVTEKGKDVELRCDPISGHTALYWYRQSLGQGLEFLIYFQGNSAPDKSGLPSDRFSAERTGGSVSTLTIQRTQQEDSAVYLCASSLSGLGTGELFFGEGSRLTVL.